This is a list of T cell receptor beta chains from one sample in a study of blood T cell repertoires in COVID-19. Clones were sequenced by immunoSEQ multiplex PCR, and TCRdb holds only the in-frame ones, with some missing. The sample lists 400,000 to 450,000 clones, roughly 90% seen once, with around 1.5% in the top ten. Sequencing used peripheral blood. These receptors all come from a woman in her forties with COVID-19, enrolled during active disease. CDR3s include the opening cysteine and the closing phenylalanine or tryptophan. Fields, in order: J gene, V gene, D gene, clone size, CDR3 protein, CDR3 DNA. A D gene is named only where the DNA matches it firmly. Only some rows state a clone size, as once, few, many or a class for expanded clones.

J: TRBJ1-4
V: TRBV6-6
D: TRBD1
size: .
CDR3: CASSYRDSSEKLFF
DNA: TGTGCCAGCAGTTACAGGGACAGTAGTGAAAAACTGTTTTTT

J: TRBJ2-3
V: TRBV19
D: TRBD2
size: .
CDR3: CASSLTTGGFTDTQYF
DNA: TGTGCCAGTAGTCTTACAACGGGAGGGTTTACAGATACGCAGTATTTT

J: TRBJ1-6
V: TRBV28
D: TRBD1
size: .
CDR3: CASSPHQGTGDSPLHF
DNA: TGTGCCAGCAGTCCCCACCAGGGGACAGGGGATTCACCCCTCCACTTT

J: TRBJ2-3
V: TRBV7-2
D: TRBD2
size: few
CDR3: CASSLVRGSAYF
DNA: TGTGCCAGCAGCTTAGTGCGGGGGTCGGCGTATTTT

J: TRBJ2-1
V: TRBV6-2/TRBV6-3
D: TRBD2
size: .
CDR3: CASSYSSMWASGSYNEQFF
DNA: TGTGCCAGCAGTTACTCGAGTATGTGGGCTAGCGGGAGTTACAATGAGCAGTTCTTC

J: TRBJ1-3
V: TRBV12-3/TRBV12-4
D: .
size: .
CDR3: CASSFRGNTIYF
DNA: TGTGCCAGCAGTTTCCGTGGAAACACCATATATTTT

J: TRBJ1-6
V: TRBV5-1
D: .
size: .
CDR3: CASSLELTTNSPLHF
DNA: TGCGCCAGCAGCTTGGAGCTGACAACCAATTCACCCCTCCACTTT

J: TRBJ1-6
V: TRBV5-1
D: .
size: once
CDR3: CASSLEGLRVNSPLHF
DNA: TGCGCCAGCAGCTTGGAGGGACTCCGCGTAAATTCACCCCTCCACTTT

J: TRBJ1-5
V: TRBV6-2/TRBV6-3
D: .
size: .
CDR3: CASSTGLVGNQPQHF
DNA: TGTGCCAGCAGTACAGGCTTAGTTGGCAATCAGCCCCAGCATTTT

J: TRBJ1-6
V: TRBV2
D: TRBD1
size: .
CDR3: CASRKDRANSPLHF
DNA: TGTGCCAGCAGGAAGGACAGGGCCAATTCACCCCTCCACTTT

J: TRBJ2-2
V: TRBV11-2
D: .
size: .
CDR3: CASSLVRGTGELFF
DNA: TGTGCCAGCAGCTTAGTTCGGGGGACCGGGGAGCTGTTTTTT

J: TRBJ1-1
V: TRBV19
D: .
size: .
CDR3: CASSIGGTVYEYTEAFF
DNA: TGTGCCAGTAGTATAGGGGGCACCGTATATGAGTACACTGAAGCTTTCTTT

J: TRBJ2-3
V: TRBV6-2/TRBV6-3
D: .
size: .
CDR3: CASSYTQGADTQYF
DNA: TGTGCCAGCAGTTACACTCAGGGCGCAGATACGCAGTATTTT

J: TRBJ1-6
V: TRBV5-6
D: TRBD1
size: .
CDR3: CASSLGLGTEGSPLHF
DNA: TGTGCCAGCAGCTTGGGCCTCGGGACAGAGGGTTCACCCCTCCACTTT

J: TRBJ2-7
V: TRBV11-2
D: TRBD2
size: .
CDR3: CASSLSTSGRRVYF
DNA: TGTGCCAGCAGCTTGTCTACTAGCGGGAGAAGGGTGTACTTC

J: TRBJ2-1
V: TRBV25-1
D: TRBD2
size: .
CDR3: CASSEGFRLAGTEQFF
DNA: TGTGCCAGCAGTGAGGGGTTTAGGCTAGCGGGAACTGAGCAGTTCTTC

J: TRBJ2-1
V: TRBV7-9
D: .
size: .
CDR3: CASSLESGSEQFF
DNA: TGTGCCAGCAGCCTAGAGTCCGGTTCCGAGCAGTTCTTC

J: TRBJ1-4
V: TRBV5-6
D: TRBD1
size: .
CDR3: CASSLPGQGYEKLFF
DNA: TGTGCCAGCAGCTTGCCGGGACAGGGATATGAAAAACTGTTTTTT

J: TRBJ2-2
V: TRBV27
D: .
size: .
CDR3: CASSLTRDTRFGELFF
DNA: TGTGCCAGCAGTTTAACGAGGGACACCAGATTCGGGGAGCTGTTTTTT

J: TRBJ1-4
V: TRBV7-2
D: .
size: .
CDR3: CASSPDWSEKLFF
DNA: TGTGCCAGCAGCCCAGACTGGAGTGAAAAACTGTTTTTT

J: TRBJ2-7
V: TRBV11-1
D: TRBD1
size: .
CDR3: CASSSGQYSYYEQYF
DNA: TGTGCCAGCAGCTCGGGACAGTACTCTTACTACGAGCAGTACTTC

J: TRBJ2-2
V: TRBV19
D: TRBD2
size: .
CDR3: CASVAGAGELFF
DNA: TGTGCCAGTGTAGCGGGGGCCGGGGAGCTGTTTTTT

J: TRBJ2-3
V: TRBV2
D: TRBD1
size: .
CDR3: CASSEAWGQRGDTQYF
DNA: TGTGCCAGCAGTGAAGCTTGGGGACAGAGAGGAGATACGCAGTATTTT